This TCR beta chain comes out of a study of T cells after yellow fever vaccination. The CDR3 has 16 amino acids. V lost 8 bases, J lost 3 bases, and 20 bases lay in between. Germline V lookup: CDR1 SGHTA, CDR2 FQGNSA. Many counts were recorded for this clonotype. MiXCR, run by TCRdb on the 5' RACE reads, gives a single entry per CDR3 protein. Among just over 300,000 distinct CDR3 sequences listed, less than 4.5% were seen once. The starting material was PBMCs, obtained on the day of the yellow fever booster vaccination. The clonotype comes from a man aged 18-30 years who received the YFV17D yellow fever vaccine. The chain joins TRBV7-2 to TRBJ2-1, with D possibly matching TRBD2 (6 bases). The CDR3 is CASGGPWAGFYNEQFF. The CDR3 DNA follows: TGTGCCAGCGGAGGACCCTGGGCGGGATTCTACAATGAGCAGTTCTTC. Full variable domain (outside the CDR3, taken from reference TRBV7-2 and TRBJ2-1): GAGVSQSPSNKVTEKGKDVELRCDPISGHTALYWYRQSLGQGLEFLIYFQGNSAPDKSGLPSDRFSAERTGGSVSTLTIQRTQQEDSAVYLCASGGPWAGFYNEQFFGPGTRLTVL.